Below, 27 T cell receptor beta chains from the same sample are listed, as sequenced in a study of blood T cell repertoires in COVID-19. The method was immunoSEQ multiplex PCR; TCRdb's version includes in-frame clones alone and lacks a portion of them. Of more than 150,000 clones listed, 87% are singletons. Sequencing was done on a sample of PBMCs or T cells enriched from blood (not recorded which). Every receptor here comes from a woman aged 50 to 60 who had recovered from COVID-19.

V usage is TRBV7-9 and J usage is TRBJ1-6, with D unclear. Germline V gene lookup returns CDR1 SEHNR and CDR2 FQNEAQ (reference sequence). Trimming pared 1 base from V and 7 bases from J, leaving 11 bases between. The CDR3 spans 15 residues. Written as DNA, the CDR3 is TGTGCCAGCAGCTTAGTGGCAGGTCCCAATTCACCCCTCCACTTT. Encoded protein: CASSLVAGPNSPLHF. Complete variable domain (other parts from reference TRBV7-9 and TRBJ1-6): DTGVSQNPRHKITKRGQNVTFRCDPISEHNRLYWYRQTLGQGPEFLTYFQNEAQLEKSRLLSDRFSAERPKGSFSTLEIQRTEQGDSAMYLCASSLVAGPNSPLHFGNGTRLTVT.

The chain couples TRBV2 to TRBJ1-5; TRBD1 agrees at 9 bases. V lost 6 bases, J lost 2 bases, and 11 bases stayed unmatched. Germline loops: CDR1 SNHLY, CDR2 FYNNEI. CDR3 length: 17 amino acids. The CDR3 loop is CASRGSRWDRGNQPQHF. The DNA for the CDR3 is TGTGCCAGCAGGGGATCTCGGTGGGACAGGGGCAATCAGCCCCAGCATTTT.

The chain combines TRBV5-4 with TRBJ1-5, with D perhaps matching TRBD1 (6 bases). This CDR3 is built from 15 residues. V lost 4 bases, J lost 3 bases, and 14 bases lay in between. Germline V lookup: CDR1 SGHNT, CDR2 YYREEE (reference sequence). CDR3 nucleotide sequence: TGTGCCAGCAGCGTTGGGGGCGGTTACAATCAGCCCCAGCATTTT. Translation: CASSVGGGYNQPQHF.

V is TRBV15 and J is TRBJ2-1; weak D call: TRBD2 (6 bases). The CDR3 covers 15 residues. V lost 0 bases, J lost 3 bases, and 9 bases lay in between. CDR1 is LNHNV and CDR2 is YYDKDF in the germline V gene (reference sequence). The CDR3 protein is CATSRDNSGYNEQFF. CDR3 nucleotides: TGTGCCACCAGCAGAGATAATAGCGGCTACAATGAGCAGTTCTTC.

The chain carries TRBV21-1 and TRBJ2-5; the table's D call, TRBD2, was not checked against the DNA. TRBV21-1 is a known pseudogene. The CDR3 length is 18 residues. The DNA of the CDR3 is TGTGCCAGAAGCAATGACCCCCAGCTAGCGGGAGGGCCAGAGACCCAGTACTTC. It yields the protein CARSNDPQLAGGPETQYF.

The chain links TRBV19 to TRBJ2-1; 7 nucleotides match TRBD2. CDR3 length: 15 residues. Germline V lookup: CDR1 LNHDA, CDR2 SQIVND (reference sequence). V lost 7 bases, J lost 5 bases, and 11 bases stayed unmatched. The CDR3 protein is CASKTGGITNNEQFF. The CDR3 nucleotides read TGTGCCAGTAAAACGGGAGGCATTACTAACAATGAGCAGTTCTTC. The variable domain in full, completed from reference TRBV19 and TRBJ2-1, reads DGGITQSPKYLFRKEGQNVTLSCEQNLNHDAMYWYRQDPGQGLRLIYYSQIVNDFQKGDIAEGYSVSREKKESFPLTVTSAQKNPTAFYLCASKTGGITNNEQFFGPGTRLTVL.

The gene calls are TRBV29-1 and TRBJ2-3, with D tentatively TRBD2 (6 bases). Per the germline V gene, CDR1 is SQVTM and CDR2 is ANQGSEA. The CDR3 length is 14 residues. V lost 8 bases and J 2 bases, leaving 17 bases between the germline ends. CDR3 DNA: TGCAGCTCACTGAGGCGGGGTCACACAGATACGCAGTATTTT. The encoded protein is CSSLRRGHTDTQYF.

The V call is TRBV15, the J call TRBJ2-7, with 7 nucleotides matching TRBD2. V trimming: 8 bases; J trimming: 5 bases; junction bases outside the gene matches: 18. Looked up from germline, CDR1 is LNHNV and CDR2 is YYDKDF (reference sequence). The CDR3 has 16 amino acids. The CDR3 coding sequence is TGTGCCACCCGAGCGGGATCGGGGTCAGGGACCGACGAGCAGTACTTC. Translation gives CATRAGSGSGTDEQYF.

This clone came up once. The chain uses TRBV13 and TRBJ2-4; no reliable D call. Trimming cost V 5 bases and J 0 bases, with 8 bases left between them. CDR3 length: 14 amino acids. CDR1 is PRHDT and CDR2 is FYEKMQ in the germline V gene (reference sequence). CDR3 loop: CASSRVLAKNIQYF. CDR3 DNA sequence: TGTGCCAGCAGCCGGGTACTAGCCAAAAACATTCAGTACTTC.

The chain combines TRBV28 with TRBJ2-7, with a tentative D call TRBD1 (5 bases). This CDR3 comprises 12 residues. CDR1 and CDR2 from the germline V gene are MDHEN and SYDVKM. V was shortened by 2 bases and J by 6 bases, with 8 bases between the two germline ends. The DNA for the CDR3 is TGTGCCAGCAGTTTAGACAGCCGCGAGCAGTACTTC. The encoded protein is CASSLDSREQYF.

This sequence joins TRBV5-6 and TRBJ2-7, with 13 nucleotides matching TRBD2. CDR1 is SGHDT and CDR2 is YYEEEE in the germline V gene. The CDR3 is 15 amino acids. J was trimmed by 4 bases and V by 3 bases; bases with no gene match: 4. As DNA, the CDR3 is TGTGCCAGCAGCTCATCGACTAGCGGGAGGTACGAGCAGTACTTC. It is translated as CASSSSTSGRYEQYF.

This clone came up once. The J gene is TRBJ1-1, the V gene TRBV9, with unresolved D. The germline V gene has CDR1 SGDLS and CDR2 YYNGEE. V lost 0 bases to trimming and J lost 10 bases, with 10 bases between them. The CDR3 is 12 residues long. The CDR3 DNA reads TGTGCCAGCAGCGTAGTGGGAGGAGGAGCTTTCTTT. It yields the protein CASSVVGGGAFF.

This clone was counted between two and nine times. The chain's CDR3 is CASSQDQGARNTEAFF. The CDR3 region has the DNA TGTGCCAGCAGCCAAGATCAGGGGGCGCGAAACACTGAAGCTTTCTTT. This rearrangement joins TRBV14 to TRBJ1-1, with 8 bases identical to TRBD1. V gave up 0 bases and J gave up 2 bases; unmatched junction bases: 5. Germline values: CDR1 SGHDN, CDR2 FVKESK. The CDR3 sequence is 16 residues long.

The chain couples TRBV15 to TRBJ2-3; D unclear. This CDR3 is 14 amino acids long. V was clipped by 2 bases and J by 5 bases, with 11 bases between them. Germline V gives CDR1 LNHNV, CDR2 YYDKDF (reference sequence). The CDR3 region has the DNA TGTGCCACCAGCAGATCCCGTCCCGGAGATACGCAGTATTTT. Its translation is CATSRSRPGDTQYF. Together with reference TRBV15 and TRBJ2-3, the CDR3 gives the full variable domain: DAMVIQNPRYQVTQFGKPVTLSCSQTLNHNVMYWYQQKSSQAPKLLFHYYDKDFNNEADTPDNFQSRRPNTSFCFLDIRSPGLGDTAMYLCATSRSRPGDTQYFGPGTRLTVL.

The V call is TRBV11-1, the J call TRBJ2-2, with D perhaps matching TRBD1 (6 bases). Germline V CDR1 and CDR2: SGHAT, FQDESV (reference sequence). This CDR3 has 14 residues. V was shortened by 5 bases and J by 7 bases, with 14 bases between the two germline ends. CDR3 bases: TGTGCCAGCAGCCGGTGGACAGTCGGCGGGGAGCTGTTTTTT. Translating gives CASSRWTVGGELFF.

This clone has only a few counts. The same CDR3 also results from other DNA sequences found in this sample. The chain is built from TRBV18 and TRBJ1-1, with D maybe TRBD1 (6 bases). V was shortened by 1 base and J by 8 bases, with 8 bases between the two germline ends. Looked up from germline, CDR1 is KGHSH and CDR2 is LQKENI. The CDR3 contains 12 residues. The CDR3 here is CASSPLQGEAFF. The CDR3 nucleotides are TGTGCCAGCTCACCACTACAGGGCGAAGCTTTCTTT. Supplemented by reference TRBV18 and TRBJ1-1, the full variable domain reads NAGVMQNPRHLVRRRGQEARLRCSPMKGHSHVYWYRQLPEEGLKFMVYLQKENIIDESGMPKERFSAEFPKEGPSILRIQQVVRGDSAAYFCASSPLQGEAFFGQGTRLTVV.

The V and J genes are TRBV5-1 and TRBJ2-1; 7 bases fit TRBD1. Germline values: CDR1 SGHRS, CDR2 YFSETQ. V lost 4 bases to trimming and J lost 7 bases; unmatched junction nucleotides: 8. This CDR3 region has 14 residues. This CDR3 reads CASSRRTGDNEQFF. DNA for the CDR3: TGCGCCAGCAGCCGCAGGACAGGAGATAATGAGCAGTTCTTC.

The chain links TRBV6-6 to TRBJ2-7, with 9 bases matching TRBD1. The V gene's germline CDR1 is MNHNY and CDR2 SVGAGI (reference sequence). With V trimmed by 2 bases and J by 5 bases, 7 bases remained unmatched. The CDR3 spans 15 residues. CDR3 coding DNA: TGTGCCAGCAGTTACCCACAGGGGGCGGTGGACGAGCAGTACTTC. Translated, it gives CASSYPQGAVDEQYF.

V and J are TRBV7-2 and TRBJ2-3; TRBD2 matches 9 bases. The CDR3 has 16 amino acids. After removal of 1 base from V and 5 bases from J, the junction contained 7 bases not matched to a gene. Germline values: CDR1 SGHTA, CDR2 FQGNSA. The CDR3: CASSLVSGRIGDTQYF. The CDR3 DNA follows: TGTGCCAGCAGCTTAGTTAGCGGGAGAATTGGAGATACGCAGTATTTT.

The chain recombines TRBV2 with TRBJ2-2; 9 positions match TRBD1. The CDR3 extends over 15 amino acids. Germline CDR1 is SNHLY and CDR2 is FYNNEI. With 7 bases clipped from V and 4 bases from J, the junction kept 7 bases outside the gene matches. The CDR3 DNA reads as TGTGCCAGCAATCTACAGGGGGCGGCCACCGGGGAGCTGTTTTTT. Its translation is CASNLQGAATGELFF.

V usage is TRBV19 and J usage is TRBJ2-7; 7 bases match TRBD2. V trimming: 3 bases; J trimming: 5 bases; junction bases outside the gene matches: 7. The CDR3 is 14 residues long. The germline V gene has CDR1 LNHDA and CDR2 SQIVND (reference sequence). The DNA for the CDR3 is TGTGCCAGTAGTATCCTAGCGGAGGTCAACGAGCAGTACTTC. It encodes CASSILAEVNEQYF.

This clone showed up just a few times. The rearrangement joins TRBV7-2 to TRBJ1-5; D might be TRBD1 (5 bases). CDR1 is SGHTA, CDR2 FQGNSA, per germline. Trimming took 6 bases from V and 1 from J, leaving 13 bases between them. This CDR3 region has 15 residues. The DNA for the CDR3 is TGTGCCAGCAGTCACTGGGGGGACAGCAATCAGCCCCAGCATTTT. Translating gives CASSHWGDSNQPQHF.

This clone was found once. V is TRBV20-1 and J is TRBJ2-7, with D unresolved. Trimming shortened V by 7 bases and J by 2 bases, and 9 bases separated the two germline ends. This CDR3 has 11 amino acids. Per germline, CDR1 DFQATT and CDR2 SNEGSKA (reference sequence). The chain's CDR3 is CSGSGAYEQYF. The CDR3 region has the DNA TGCAGTGGGAGTGGTGCCTACGAGCAGTACTTC.

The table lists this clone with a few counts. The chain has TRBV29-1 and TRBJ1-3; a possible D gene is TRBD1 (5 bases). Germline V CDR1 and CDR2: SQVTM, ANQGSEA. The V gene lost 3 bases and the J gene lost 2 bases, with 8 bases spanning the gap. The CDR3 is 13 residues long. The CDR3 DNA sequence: TGCAGCGTTGAGGGCAGGGCTGGAAACACCATATATTTT. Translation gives CSVEGRAGNTIYF.

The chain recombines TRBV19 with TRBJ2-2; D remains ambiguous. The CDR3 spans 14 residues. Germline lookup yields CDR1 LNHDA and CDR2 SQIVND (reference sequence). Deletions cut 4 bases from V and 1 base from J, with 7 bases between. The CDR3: CASSNGRNTGELFF. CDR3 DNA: TGTGCCAGTAGTAATGGCCGGAACACCGGGGAGCTGTTTTTT.

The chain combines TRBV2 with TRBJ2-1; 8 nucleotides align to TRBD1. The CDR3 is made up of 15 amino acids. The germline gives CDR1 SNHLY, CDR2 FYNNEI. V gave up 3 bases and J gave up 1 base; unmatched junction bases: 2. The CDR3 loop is CASSDTGGSYNEQFF. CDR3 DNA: TGTGCCAGCAGTGATACAGGGGGGTCCTACAATGAGCAGTTCTTC.

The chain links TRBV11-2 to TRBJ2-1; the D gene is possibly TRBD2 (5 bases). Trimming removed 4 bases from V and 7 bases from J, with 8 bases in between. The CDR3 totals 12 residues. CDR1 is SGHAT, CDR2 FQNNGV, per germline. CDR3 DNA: TGTGCCAGCAGCTCACTAGGAAATGAGCAGTTCTTC. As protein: CASSSLGNEQFF.